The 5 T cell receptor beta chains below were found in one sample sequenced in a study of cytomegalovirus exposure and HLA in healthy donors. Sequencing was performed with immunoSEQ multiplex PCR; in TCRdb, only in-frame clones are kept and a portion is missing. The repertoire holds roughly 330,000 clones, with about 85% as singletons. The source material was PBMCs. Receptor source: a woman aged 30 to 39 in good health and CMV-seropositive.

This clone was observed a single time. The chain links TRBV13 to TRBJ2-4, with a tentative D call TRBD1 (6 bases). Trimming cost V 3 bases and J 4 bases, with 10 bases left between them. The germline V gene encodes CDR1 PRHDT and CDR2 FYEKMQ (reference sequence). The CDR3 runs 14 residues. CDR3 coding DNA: TGTGCCAGCAGCTTGGGACAACAGAAAAACATTCAGTACTTC. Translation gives CASSLGQQKNIQYF.

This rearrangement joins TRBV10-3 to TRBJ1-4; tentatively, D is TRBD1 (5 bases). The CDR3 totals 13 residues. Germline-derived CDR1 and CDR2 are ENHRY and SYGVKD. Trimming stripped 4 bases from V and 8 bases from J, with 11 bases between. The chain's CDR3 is CAISGQSREKLFF. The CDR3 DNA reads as TGTGCCATCAGTGGACAGTCCAGGGAAAAACTGTTTTTT.

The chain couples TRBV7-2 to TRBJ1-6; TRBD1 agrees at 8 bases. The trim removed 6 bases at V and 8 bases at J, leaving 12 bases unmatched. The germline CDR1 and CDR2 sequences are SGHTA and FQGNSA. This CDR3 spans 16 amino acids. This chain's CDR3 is CASSLLRDRGHSPLHF. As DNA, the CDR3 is TGTGCCAGCAGTCTGCTGCGCGACAGGGGTCATTCACCCCTCCACTTT.

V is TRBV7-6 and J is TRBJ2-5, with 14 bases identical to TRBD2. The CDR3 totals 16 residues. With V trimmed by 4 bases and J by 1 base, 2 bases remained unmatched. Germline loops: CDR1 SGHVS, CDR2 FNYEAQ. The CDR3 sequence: CASSYGTSGGQETQYF. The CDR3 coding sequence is TGTGCCAGCAGCTACGGGACTAGCGGGGGCCAAGAGACCCAGTACTTC. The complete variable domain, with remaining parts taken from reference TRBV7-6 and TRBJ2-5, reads GAGVSQSPRYKVTKRGQDVALRCDPISGHVSLYWYRQALGQGPEFLTYFNYEAQQDKSGLPNDRFSAERPEGSISTLTIQRTEQRDSAMYRCASSYGTSGGQETQYFGPGTRLLVL.

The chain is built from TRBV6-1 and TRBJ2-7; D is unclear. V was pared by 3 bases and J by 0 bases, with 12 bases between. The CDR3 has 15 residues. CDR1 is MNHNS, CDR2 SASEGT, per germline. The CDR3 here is CASSEWQASSYEQYF. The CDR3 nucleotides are TGTGCCAGCAGTGAGTGGCAGGCGAGCTCCTACGAGCAGTACTTC.